This T cell receptor beta chain derives from a study of chronic HIV infection and antiretroviral therapy. TCRdb ran MiXCR on the 5' RACE reads and lists one entry per CDR3 protein. The profile shows about 31,000 distinct CDR3 sequences, roughly 8.7% of them singletons. The CDR3 loop spans 15 amino acids. CDR1 and CDR2 from the germline V gene are LNHNV and YYDKDF (reference sequence). V lost 0 bases and J 8 bases, leaving 16 bases between the germline ends. The receptor's source is an adult who had HIV and had not received antiretroviral therapy, or was an uninfected healthy control (not recorded which). The gene calls are TRBV15 and TRBJ1-2; tentatively, D is TRBD1 (5 bases). Sequences were obtained from peripheral blood. CDR3 DNA sequence: TGTGCCACCAGCAGAGATTCGAGGGGAGACGACGGCTACACCTTC. This gives the protein CATSRDSRGDDGYTF.